This T cell receptor (beta chain) stems from a study of T cell changes during pregnancy in multiple sclerosis. This CDR3 is built from 14 residues. Germline CDR1 is LGHNA and CDR2 is YNFKEQ. J was trimmed by 5 bases and V by 0 bases; bases with no gene match: 3. The table came from immunoSEQ multiplex PCR; TCRdb's copy has only in-frame clones and leaves some out. The repertoire has tens of thousands of clones, 85% to 95% of them found once; the top ten carry more than 0.7%. Material: CD4+ T cells from peripheral blood mononuclear cells, obtained in the second trimester of pregnancy. This sequence joins TRBV4-2 and TRBJ2-7; 8 bases match TRBD1. This TCR was recovered from a female donor in good health, enrolled as a control in a pregnancy study. This CDR3 is CASSQDRGLNEQYF. In nucleotides, the CDR3 is TGTGCCAGCAGCCAAGACAGGGGGCTCAACGAGCAGTACTTC.